These 3 T cell receptor beta chains came from one sample sequenced in a study of identifying expanded T cells in peripheral blood. Only in-frame clones appear in the TCRdb table, and some are missing; sequencing was by immunoSEQ multiplex PCR. The sample records approximately 130,000 clones, 84% being singletons. Sequencing was performed on blood. The receptors stem from a person aged 18 to 70 in good health.

The J gene is TRBJ1-5, the V gene TRBV6-1; tentative D call: TRBD1 (5 bases). V lost 6 bases and J lost 4, with 10 bases in between. Germline V CDR1 and CDR2: MNHNS, SASEGT. CDR3 length: 13 amino acids. The CDR3 DNA sequence: TGTGCCAGCAGGCTACAGGTTAATCAGCCCCAGCATTTT. Amino acids: CASRLQVNQPQHF.

The rearrangement joins TRBV5-6 to TRBJ2-4; D gene ambiguous. Germline V gene lookup returns CDR1 SGHDT and CDR2 YYEEEE. There are 16 residues in the CDR3. V was shortened by 0 bases and J by 0 bases, with 10 bases between the two germline ends. The CDR3 protein is CASSLASSVAKNIQYF. CDR3 DNA: TGTGCCAGCAGCTTGGCTTCTTCCGTAGCCAAAAACATTCAGTACTTC.

The CDR3 DNA reads as TGCGCCAGCAGTGAGGGTTCAGGGGCGTACAATGAGCAGTTCTTC. Translating it yields CASSEGSGAYNEQFF. The genes are TRBV10-1 and TRBJ2-1, with D possibly TRBD1 on 6 matching bases. V lost 2 bases to trimming and J lost 4 bases, with 12 bases between them. Germline assignment: CDR1 WNHNN and CDR2 SYGVQD (reference sequence). CDR3 length: 15 amino acids.